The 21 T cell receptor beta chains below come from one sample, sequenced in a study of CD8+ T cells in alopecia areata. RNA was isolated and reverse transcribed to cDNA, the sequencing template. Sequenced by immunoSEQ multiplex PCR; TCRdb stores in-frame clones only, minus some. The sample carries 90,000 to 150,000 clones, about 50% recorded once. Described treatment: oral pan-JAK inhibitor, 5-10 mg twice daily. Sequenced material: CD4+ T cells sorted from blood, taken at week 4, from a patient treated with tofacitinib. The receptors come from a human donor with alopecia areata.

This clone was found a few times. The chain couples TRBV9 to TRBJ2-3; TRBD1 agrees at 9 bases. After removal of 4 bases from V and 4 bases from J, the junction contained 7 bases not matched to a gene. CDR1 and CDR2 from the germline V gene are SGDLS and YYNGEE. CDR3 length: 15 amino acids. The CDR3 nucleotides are TGTGCCAGCAGCAGGGGACAGGGTTTACCAGATACGCAGTATTTT. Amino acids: CASSRGQGLPDTQYF.

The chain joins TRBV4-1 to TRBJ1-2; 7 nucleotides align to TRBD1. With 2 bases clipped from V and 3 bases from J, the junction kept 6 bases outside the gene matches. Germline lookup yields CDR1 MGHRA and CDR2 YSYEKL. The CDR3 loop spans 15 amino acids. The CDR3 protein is CASSQPGQKDYGYTF. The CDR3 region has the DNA TGCGCCAGCAGCCAACCGGGACAGAAGGACTATGGCTACACCTTC.

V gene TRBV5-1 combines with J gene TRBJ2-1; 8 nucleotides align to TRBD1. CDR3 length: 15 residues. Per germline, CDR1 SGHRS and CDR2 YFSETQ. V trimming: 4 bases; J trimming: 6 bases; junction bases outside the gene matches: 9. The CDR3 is CASSPTGVSTNEQFF. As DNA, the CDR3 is TGCGCCAGCAGCCCGACAGGGGTTTCCACCAATGAGCAGTTCTTC.

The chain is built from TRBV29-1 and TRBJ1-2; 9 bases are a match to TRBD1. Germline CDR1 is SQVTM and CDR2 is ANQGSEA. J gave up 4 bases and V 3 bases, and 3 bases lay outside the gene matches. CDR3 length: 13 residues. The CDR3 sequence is CSVDTGGSYGYTF. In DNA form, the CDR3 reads TGCAGCGTTGATACAGGGGGCTCCTATGGCTACACCTTC.

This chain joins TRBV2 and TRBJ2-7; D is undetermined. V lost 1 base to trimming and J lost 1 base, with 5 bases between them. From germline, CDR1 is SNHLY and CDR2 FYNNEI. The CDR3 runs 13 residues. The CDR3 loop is CASSEGLSYEQYF. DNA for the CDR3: TGTGCCAGCAGTGAAGGCTTATCCTACGAGCAGTACTTC. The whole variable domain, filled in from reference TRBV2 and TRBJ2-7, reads EPEVTQTPSHQVTQMGQEVILRCVPISNHLYFYWYRQILGQKVEFLVSFYNNEISEKSEIFDDQFSVERPDGSNFTLKIRSTKLEDSAMYFCASSEGLSYEQYFGPGTRLTVT.

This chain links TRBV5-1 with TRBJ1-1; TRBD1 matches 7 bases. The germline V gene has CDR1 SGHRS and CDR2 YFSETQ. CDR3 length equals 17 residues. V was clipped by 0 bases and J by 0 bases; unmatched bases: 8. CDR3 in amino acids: CASSLGRGTAMNTEAFF. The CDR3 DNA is TGCGCCAGCAGCTTGGGGCGAGGGACAGCCATGAACACTGAAGCTTTCTTT.

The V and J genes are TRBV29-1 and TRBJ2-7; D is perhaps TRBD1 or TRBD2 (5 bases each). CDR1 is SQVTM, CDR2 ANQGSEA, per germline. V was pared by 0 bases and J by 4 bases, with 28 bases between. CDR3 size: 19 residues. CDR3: CSVEEVSRGRRPGGYEQYF. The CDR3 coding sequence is TGCAGCGTTGAAGAGGTATCGAGGGGTCGGCGACCAGGAGGATACGAGCAGTACTTC.

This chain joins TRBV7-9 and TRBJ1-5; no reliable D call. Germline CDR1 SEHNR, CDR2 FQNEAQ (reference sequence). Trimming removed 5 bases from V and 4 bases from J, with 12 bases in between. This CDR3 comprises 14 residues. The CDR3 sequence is CASSASGRNQPQHF. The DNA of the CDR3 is TGTGCCAGCAGCGCCTCAGGAAGAAATCAGCCCCAGCATTTT.

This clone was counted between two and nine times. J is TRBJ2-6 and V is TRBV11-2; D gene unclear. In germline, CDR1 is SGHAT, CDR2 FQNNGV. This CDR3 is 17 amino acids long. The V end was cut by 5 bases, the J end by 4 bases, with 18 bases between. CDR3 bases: TGTGCCAGCAGCCCTTACCGGTGGGGATCCGGGGCCAACGTCCTGACTTTC. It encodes CASSPYRWGSGANVLTF. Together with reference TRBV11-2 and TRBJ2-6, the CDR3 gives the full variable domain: EAGVAQSPRYKIIEKRQSVAFWCNPISGHATLYWYQQILGQGPKLLIQFQNNGVVDDSQLPKDRFSAERLKGVDSTLKIQPAKLEDSAVYLCASSPYRWGSGANVLTFGAGSRLTVL.

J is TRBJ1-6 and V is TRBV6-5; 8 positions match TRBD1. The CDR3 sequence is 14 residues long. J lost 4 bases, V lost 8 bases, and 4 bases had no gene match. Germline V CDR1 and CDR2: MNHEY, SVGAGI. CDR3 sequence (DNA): TGTGCCAGCGGACGGACAGGGTATAATTCACCCCTCCACTTT. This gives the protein CASGRTGYNSPLHF.

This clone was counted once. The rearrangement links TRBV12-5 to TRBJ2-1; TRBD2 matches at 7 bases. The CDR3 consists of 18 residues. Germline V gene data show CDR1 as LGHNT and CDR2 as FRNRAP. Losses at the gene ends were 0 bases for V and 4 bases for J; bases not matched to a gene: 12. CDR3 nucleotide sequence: TGTGCTAGTGGTTTGGTACTAGCGTCGAGGGGACCTTACAATGAGCAGTTCTTC. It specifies CASGLVLASRGPYNEQFF.

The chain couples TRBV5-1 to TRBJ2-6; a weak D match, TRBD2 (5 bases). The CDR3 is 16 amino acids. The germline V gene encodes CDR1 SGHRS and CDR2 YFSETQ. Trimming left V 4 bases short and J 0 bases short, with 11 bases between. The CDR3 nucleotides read TGCGCCAGCAGCGGCTCCGGGATCTCTGGGGCCAACGTCCTGACTTTC. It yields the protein CASSGSGISGANVLTF.

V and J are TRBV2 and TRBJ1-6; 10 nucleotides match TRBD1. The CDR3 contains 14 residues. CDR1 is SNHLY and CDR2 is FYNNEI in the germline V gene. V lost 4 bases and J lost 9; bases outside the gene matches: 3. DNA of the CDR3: TGTGCCAGCAGTGGACAGGGGGCGGGTTCACCCCTCCACTTT. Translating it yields CASSGQGAGSPLHF.

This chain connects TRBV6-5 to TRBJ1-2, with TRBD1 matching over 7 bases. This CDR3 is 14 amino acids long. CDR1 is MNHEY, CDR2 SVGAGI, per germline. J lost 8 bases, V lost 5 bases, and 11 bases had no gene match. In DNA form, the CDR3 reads TGTGCCAGCAGTCAAGGAACAGGGGTAACGGGCTACACCTTC. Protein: CASSQGTGVTGYTF.

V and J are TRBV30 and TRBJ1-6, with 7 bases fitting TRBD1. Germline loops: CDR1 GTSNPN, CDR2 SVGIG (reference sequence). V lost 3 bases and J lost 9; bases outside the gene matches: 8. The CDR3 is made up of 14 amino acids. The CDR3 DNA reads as TGTGCCTGGAGCTCCGACTACAGGGGTTCACCCCTCCACTTT. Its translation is CAWSSDYRGSPLHF.

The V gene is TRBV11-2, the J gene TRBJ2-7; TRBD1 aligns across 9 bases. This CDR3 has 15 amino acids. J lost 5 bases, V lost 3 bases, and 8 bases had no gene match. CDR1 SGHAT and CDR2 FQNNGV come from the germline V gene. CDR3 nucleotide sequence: TGTGCCAGCAGCTTGGTGGACAGGGGATCCCACGAGCAGTACTTC. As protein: CASSLVDRGSHEQYF.

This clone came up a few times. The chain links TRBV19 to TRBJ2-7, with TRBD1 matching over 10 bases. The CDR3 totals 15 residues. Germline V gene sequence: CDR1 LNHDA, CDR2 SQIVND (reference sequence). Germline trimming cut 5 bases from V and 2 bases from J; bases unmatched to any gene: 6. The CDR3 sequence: CASSPGTGAAYEQYF. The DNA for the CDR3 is TGTGCCAGTAGTCCCGGGACAGGGGCTGCCTACGAGCAGTACTTC. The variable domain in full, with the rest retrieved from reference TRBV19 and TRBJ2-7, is DGGITQSPKYLFRKEGQNVTLSCEQNLNHDAMYWYRQDPGQGLRLIYYSQIVNDFQKGDIAEGYSVSREKKESFPLTVTSAQKNPTAFYLCASSPGTGAAYEQYFGPGTRLTVT.

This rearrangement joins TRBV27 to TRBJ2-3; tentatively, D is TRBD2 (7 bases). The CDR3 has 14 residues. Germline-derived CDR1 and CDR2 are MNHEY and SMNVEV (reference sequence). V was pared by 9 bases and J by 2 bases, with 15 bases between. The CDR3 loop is CASGRGPNTDTQYF. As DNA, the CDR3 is TGTGCCAGTGGGCGGGGGCCAAACACAGATACGCAGTATTTT.

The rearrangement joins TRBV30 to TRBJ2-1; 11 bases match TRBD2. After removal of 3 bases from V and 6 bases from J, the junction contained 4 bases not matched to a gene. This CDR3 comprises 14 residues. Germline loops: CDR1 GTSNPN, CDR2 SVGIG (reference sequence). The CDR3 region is CAWRVAGGGNEQFF. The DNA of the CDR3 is TGTGCCTGGAGGGTAGCGGGAGGGGGCAATGAGCAGTTCTTC.

CDR3 residues: CAWSVRGAETQYF. The CDR3 coding sequence is TGTGCCTGGAGTGTACGGGGGGCAGAGACCCAGTACTTC. The rearrangement uses TRBV30 and TRBJ2-5, with a tentative D call TRBD2 (7 bases). With 0 bases removed from V and 4 bases from J, the gap between germline ends came to 9 bases. This CDR3 is built from 13 residues. Looked up from germline, CDR1 is GTSNPN and CDR2 is SVGIG (reference sequence).

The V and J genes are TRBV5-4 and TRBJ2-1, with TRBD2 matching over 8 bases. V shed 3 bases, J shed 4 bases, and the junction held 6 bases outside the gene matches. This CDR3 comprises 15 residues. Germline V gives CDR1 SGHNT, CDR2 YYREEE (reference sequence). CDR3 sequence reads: CASSSGGGRYNEQFF. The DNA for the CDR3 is TGTGCCAGCAGCTCCGGCGGGGGGCGTTACAATGAGCAGTTCTTC.